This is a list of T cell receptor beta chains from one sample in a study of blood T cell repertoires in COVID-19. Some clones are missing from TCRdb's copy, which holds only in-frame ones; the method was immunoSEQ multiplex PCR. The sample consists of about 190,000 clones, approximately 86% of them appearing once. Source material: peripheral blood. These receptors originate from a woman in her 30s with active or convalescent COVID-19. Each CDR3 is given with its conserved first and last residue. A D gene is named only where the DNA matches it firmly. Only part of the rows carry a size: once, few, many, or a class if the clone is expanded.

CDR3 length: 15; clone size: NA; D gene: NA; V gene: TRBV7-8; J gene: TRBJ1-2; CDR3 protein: CASSLWRIANYGYTF; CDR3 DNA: TGTGCCAGCAGCTTATGGAGGATAGCTAACTATGGCTACACCTTC
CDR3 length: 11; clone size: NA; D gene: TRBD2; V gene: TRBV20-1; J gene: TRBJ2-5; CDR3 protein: CSVRLAETQYF; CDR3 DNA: TGCAGTGTAAGACTAGCTGAGACCCAGTACTTC
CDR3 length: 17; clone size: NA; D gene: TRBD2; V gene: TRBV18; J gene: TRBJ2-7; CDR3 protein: CASSPPGLAGGTYEQYF; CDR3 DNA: TGTGCCAGCTCACCACCGGGACTAGCGGGGGGCACCTACGAGCAGTACTTC
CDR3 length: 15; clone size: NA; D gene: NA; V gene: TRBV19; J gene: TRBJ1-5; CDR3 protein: CASSTTGYSNQPQHF; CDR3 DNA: TGTGCCAGTAGTACTACAGGTTATAGCAATCAGCCCCAGCATTTT
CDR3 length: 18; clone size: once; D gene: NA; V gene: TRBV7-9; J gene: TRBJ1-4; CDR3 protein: CASSPLPGHTPTNEKLFF; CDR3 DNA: TGTGCCAGCAGCCCACTCCCGGGACACACCCCAACTAATGAAAAACTGTTTTTT
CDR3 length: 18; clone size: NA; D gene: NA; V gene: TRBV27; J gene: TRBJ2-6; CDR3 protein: CASSLQGRSLSGANVLTF; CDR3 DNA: TGTGCCAGCAGTTTACAGGGAAGGTCCCTCTCTGGGGCCAACGTCCTGACTTTC
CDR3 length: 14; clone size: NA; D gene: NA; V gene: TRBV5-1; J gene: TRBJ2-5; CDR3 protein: CASSLEGGGETQYF; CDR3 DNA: TGCGCCAGCAGCTTAGAGGGAGGGGGAGAGACCCAGTACTTC
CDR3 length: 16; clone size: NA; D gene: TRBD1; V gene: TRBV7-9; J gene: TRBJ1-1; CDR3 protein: CASSRRGRLLNTEAFF; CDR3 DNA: TGTGCCAGCAGCCGCAGGGGGCGGCTGCTGAACACTGAAGCTTTCTTT
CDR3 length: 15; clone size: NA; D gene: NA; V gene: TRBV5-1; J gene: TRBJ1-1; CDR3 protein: CASSARQLVNTEAFF; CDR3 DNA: TGCGCCAGCAGCGCCAGACAGCTAGTGAACACTGAAGCTTTCTTT
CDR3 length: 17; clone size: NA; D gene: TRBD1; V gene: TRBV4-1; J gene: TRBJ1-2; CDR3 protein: CASSQDAPGQFNYGYTF; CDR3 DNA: TGCGCCAGCAGCCAAGACGCACCGGGACAGTTTAACTATGGCTACACCTTC
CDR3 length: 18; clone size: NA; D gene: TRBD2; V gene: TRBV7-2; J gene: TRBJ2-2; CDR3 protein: CASSFWRLAGQEGGELFF; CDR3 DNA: TGTGCCAGCAGCTTTTGGAGACTAGCGGGTCAGGAGGGCGGGGAGCTGTTTTTT
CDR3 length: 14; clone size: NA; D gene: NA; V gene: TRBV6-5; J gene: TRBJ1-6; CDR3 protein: CASTLDRGNSPLHF; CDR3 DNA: TGTGCCAGCACCCTGGACAGAGGTAATTCACCCCTCCACTTT
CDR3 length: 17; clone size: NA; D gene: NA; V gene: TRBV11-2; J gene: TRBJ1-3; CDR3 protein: CASSLDRTDTSGNTIYF; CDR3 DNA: TGTGCCAGCAGCTTAGATCGGACAGACACCTCTGGAAACACCATATATTTT
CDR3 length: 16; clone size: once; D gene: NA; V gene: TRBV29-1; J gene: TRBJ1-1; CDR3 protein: CSVDRPEVGVNTEAFF; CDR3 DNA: TGCAGCGTTGATCGGCCCGAGGTAGGGGTGAACACTGAAGCTTTCTTT
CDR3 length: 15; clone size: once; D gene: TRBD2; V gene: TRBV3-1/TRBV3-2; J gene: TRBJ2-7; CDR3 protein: CASSQREVPVDEQYF; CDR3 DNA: TGTGCCAGCAGCCAGCGGGAGGTCCCCGTAGACGAGCAGTACTTC
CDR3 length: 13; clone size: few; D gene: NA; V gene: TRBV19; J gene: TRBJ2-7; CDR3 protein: CASTKGVTYEQYF; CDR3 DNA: TGTGCCAGTACCAAGGGGGTCACCTACGAGCAGTACTTC
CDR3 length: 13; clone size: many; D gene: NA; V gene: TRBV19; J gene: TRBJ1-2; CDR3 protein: CASSRTESYGYTF; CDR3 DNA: TGTGCCAGTAGCCGGACAGAAAGCTATGGCTACACCTTC
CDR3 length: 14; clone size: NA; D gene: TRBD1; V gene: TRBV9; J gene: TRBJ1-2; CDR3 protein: CASSVGTGVYGYTF; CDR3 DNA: TGTGCCAGCAGCGTGGGGACAGGGGTCTATGGCTACACCTTC
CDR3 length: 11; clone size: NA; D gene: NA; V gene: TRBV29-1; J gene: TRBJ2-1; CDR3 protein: CSVDGGGEQFF; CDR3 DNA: TGCAGCGTTGATGGGGGGGGCGAGCAGTTCTTC
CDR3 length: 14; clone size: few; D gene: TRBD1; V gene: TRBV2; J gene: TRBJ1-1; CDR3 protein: CASRRGQGETEAFF; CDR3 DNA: TGTGCCAGCAGGAGAGGGCAGGGGGAAACTGAAGCTTTCTTT
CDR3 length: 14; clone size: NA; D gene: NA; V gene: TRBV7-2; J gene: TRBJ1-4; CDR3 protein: CASSFPGTPPKLFF; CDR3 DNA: TGTGCCAGCAGCTTCCCCGGGACACCCCCAAAACTGTTTTTT
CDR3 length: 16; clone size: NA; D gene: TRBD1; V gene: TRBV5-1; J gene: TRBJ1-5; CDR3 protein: CASSLGGQGTGQPQHF; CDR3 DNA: TGCGCCAGCAGCTTGGGGGGACAGGGGACCGGTCAGCCCCAGCATTTT
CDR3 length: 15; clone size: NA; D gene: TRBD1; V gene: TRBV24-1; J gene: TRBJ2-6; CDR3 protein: CATSEAGTGANVLTF; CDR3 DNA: TGTGCCACCAGTGAGGCAGGGACAGGAGCCAACGTCCTGACTTTC
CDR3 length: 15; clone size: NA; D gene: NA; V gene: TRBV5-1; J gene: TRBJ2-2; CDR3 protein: CASSDLAARPGELFF; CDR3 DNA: TGCGCCAGCAGCGATCTAGCAGCCCGTCCCGGGGAGCTGTTTTTT
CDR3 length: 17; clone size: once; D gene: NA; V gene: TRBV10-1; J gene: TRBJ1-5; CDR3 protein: CASSESVRRTGTQPQHF; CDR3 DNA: TGCGCCAGCAGTGAGTCGGTTAGGCGCACAGGGACTCAGCCCCAGCATTTT
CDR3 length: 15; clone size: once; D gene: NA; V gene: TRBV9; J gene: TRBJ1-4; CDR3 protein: CASSVGVGPNEKLFF; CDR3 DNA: TGTGCCAGCAGCGTAGGTGTGGGGCCTAATGAAAAACTGTTTTTT
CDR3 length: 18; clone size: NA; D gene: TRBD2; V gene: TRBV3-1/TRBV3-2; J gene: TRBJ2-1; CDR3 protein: CASSPPGLAGGGINEQFF; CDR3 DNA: TGTGCCAGCAGCCCCCCAGGACTAGCGGGAGGAGGGATAAATGAGCAGTTCTTC
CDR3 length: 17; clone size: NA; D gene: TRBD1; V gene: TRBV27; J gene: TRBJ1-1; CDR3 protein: CASSLSAAGGLNTEAFF; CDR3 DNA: TGTGCCAGCAGTTTATCGGCAGCAGGGGGCTTGAACACTGAAGCTTTCTTT
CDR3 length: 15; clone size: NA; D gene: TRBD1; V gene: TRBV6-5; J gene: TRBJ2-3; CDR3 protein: CASTNRGQGTDTQYF; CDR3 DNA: TGTGCCAGCACCAACCGGGGACAGGGCACAGATACGCAGTATTTT
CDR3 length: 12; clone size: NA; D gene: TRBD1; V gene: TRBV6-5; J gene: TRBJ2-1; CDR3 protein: CASTRGQNEQFF; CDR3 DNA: TGTGCCAGCACTAGGGGGCAGAATGAGCAGTTCTTC
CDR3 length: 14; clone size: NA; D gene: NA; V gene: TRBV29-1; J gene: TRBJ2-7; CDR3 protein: CSVNLGQAGYEQYF; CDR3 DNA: TGCAGCGTGAACCTGGGTCAGGCCGGATACGAGCAGTACTTC
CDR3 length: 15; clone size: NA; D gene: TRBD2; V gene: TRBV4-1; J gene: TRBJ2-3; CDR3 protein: CASSLKGLAGEPQYF; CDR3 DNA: TGCGCCAGCAGCCTTAAGGGGCTAGCGGGGGAACCGCAGTATTTT
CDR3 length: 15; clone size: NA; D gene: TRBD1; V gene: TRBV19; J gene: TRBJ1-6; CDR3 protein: CASSSPTGVASPLHF; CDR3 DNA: TGTGCCAGTAGTTCACCGACAGGGGTGGCTTCACCCCTCCACTTT
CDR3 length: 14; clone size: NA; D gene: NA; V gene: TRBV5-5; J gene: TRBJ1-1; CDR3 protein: CASSLGQMNTEAFF; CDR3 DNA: TGTGCCAGCAGCTTGGGACAGATGAACACTGAAGCTTTCTTT
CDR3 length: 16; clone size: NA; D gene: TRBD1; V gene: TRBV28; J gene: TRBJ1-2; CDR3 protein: CASSLVAGGPNYGYTF; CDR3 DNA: TGTGCCAGCAGTTTGGTGGCAGGGGGCCCTAACTATGGCTACACCTTC
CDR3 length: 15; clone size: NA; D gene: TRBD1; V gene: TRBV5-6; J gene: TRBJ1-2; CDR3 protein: CASSLDDRGLNGYTF; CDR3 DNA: TGTGCCAGCAGCTTGGACGACAGGGGGCTTAATGGCTACACCTTC
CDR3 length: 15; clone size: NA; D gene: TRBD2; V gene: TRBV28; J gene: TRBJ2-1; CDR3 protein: CASSWTSGSKKEQFF; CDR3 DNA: TGTGCCAGCAGTTGGACTAGCGGGAGCAAAAAAGAGCAGTTCTTC
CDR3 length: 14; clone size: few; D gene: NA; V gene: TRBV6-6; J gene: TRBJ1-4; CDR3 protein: CASSSLGNNEKLFF; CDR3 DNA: TGTGCCAGCAGTTCGCTAGGAAATAATGAAAAACTGTTTTTT
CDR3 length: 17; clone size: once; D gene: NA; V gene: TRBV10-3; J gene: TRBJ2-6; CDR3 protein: CAISESYPGSGANVLTF; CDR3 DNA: TGTGCCATCAGTGAGTCGTATCCCGGCTCTGGGGCCAACGTCCTGACTTTC
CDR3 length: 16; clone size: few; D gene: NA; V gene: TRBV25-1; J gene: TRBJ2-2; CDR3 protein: CASSRPGGVSTGELFF; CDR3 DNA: TGTGCCAGCAGTCGCCCCGGGGGTGTTAGCACCGGGGAGCTGTTTTTT
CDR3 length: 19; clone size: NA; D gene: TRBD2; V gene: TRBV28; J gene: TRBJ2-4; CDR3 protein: CASSFELSQRELAKNIQYF; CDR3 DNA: TGTGCCAGCAGTTTCGAACTAAGTCAGCGGGAGTTGGCCAAAAACATTCAGTACTTC
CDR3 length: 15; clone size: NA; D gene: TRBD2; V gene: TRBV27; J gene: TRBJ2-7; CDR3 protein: CASRRLAGVGYEQYF; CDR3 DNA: TGTGCCAGCAGGAGACTAGCGGGAGTCGGATACGAGCAGTACTTC
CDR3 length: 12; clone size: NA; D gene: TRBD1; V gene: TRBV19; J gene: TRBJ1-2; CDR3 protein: CATMDRYAGYTF; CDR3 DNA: TGTGCCACCATGGACAGGTATGCTGGCTACACCTTC
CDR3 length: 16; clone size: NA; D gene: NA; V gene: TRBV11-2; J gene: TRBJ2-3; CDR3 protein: CASSLEYATSTDTQYF; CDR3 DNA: TGTGCCAGCAGCTTAGAGTATGCGACTAGCACAGATACGCAGTATTTT
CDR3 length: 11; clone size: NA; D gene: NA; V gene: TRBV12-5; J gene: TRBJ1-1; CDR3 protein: CASNLNTEAFF; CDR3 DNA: TGTGCTAGTAACTTGAACACTGAAGCTTTCTTT
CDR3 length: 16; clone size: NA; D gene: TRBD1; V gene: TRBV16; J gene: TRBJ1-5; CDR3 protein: CASSQDRTGSGQPQHF; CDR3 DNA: TGTGCCAGCAGCCAAGATAGGACAGGGTCGGGTCAGCCCCAGCATTTT
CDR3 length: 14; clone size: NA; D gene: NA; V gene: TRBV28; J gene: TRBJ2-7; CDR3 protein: CASSLKMASYEQYF; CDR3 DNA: TGTGCCAGCAGTTTAAAAATGGCCTCCTACGAGCAGTACTTC
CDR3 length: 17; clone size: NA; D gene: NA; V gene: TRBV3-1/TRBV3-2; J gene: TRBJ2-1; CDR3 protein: CASSQGTGRGPYNEQFF; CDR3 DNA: TGTGCCAGCAGCCAAGGGACTGGCAGGGGTCCTTACAATGAGCAGTTCTTC
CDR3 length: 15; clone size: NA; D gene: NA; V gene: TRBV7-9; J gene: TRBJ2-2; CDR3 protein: CASSFFGQNTGELFF; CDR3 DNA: TGTGCCAGCAGCTTCTTTGGCCAGAACACCGGGGAGCTGTTTTTT
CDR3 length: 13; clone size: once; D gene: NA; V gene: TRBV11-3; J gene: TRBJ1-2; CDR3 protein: CASSLETMWGYTF; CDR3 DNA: TGTGCCAGCAGCTTAGAAACAATGTGGGGCTACACCTTC
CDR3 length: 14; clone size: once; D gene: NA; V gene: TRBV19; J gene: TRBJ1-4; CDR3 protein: CASNRELLGEKLFF; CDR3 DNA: TGTGCCAGTAACCGGGAACTGTTAGGAGAAAAACTGTTTTTT
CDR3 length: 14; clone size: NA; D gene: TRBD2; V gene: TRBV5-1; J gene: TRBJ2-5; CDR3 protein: CASRPRGREETQYF; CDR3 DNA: TGCGCCAGCAGGCCCCGCGGGAGGGAGGAGACCCAGTACTTC
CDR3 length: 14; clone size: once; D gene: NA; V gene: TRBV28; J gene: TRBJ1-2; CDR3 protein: CASSFSGADYGYTF; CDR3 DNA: TGTGCCAGCAGTTTCTCAGGGGCAGACTATGGCTACACCTTC